Listed below are T cell receptor beta chains from one sample, sequenced in a study of T cells in localized non-small cell lung cancer. Repertoires were generated with immunoSEQ multiplex PCR, while TCRdb's copy carries only in-frame clones and drops some. The table has some 39,000 clones, roughly 77% seen once. Sequenced material: PBMCs, taken before any cancer treatment. All receptors derive from a woman aged 40 to 75 with stage II squamous cell lung carcinoma. The CDR3 runs from the conserved cysteine through the conserved F or W. The order of the fields is V gene, J gene, CDR3 protein.

v_call: TRBV7-8; j_call: TRBJ1-5; cdr3_aa: CASGGSSSNQPQHF
v_call: TRBV29-1; j_call: TRBJ1-2; cdr3_aa: CSVEIPTATRYGYTF
v_call: TRBV29-1; j_call: TRBJ1-4; cdr3_aa: CSAGRVNEKLFF
v_call: TRBV28; j_call: TRBJ1-2; cdr3_aa: CASSYATEINYGYTF
v_call: TRBV13; j_call: TRBJ1-2; cdr3_aa: CASSSGINPTFGLGYTF
v_call: TRBV4-1; j_call: TRBJ2-5; cdr3_aa: CATRRTGAPQETQYF
v_call: TRBV28; j_call: TRBJ1-4; cdr3_aa: CASSSQGGTTNEKLFF
v_call: TRBV28; j_call: TRBJ1-1; cdr3_aa: CASSGWLNTEAFF
v_call: TRBV7-6; j_call: TRBJ2-1; cdr3_aa: CASSPTGTSSYNEQFF
v_call: TRBV28; j_call: TRBJ2-2; cdr3_aa: CASRQIGRANTGELFF
v_call: TRBV7-9; j_call: TRBJ2-1; cdr3_aa: CASSYMVTSTEQFF
v_call: TRBV18; j_call: TRBJ2-5; cdr3_aa: CASSPFGQSQETQYF
v_call: TRBV2; j_call: TRBJ2-4; cdr3_aa: CASTAGTASQYF
v_call: TRBV11-2; j_call: TRBJ2-3; cdr3_aa: CASSPGQGTDTQYF
v_call: TRBV6-1; j_call: TRBJ2-1; cdr3_aa: CASSDQGADNEQFF
v_call: TRBV2; j_call: TRBJ1-1; cdr3_aa: CASSFGTNTEAFF
v_call: TRBV28; j_call: TRBJ1-5; cdr3_aa: CASSLRGYNQPQHF
v_call: TRBV5-6; j_call: TRBJ1-4; cdr3_aa: CASSPGATNEKLFF
v_call: TRBV7-8; j_call: TRBJ2-1; cdr3_aa: CASSWRRGPTNNEQFF